The 3 T cell receptor beta chains below were found in one sample sequenced in a study of blood T cell repertoires in COVID-19 (dated by TCRdb to the early 2020s). Libraries came from the immunoSEQ multiplex PCR assay. TCRdb took this table from immuneACCESS and kept in-frame rearrangements with V and J called. Such tables lack part of the clones; where checked against another copy, unresolved V genes explain under half of the gap, and the rest is unexplained. The sample table records 270,000 or so clones; 82% of these occur just once. Together, the top ten hold around 2.9% of the sample. The specimen sequenced was peripheral blood. These receptors were collected from a woman younger than 30 with acute or convalescent COVID-19.

The rearrangement joins TRBV10-3 to TRBJ2-5, with D unclear. In germline, CDR1 is ENHRY, CDR2 SYGVKD. Trimming stripped 4 bases from V and 0 bases from J, with 9 bases between. The CDR3 totals 14 residues. In DNA form, the CDR3 reads TGTGCCATCAGTGGGCCAGGTAACCAAGAGACCCAGTACTTC. Protein: CAISGPGNQETQYF.

V and J are TRBV19 and TRBJ1-6; 8 bases map to TRBD1. The CDR3 covers 14 residues. Looked up from germline, CDR1 is LNHDA and CDR2 is SQIVND (reference sequence). With V trimmed by 5 bases and J by 7 bases, 4 bases remained unmatched. CDR3 sequence reads: CASSPQGGNSPLHF. The CDR3 DNA reads as TGTGCCAGTAGTCCACAGGGGGGAAATTCACCCCTCCACTTT.

The chain recombines TRBV29-1 with TRBJ2-7; D might be TRBD1 (5 bases). The length of the CDR3 is 14 residues. Germline-derived CDR1 and CDR2 are SQVTM and ANQGSEA. The V and J ends lost 5 bases and 2 bases respectively, with 16 bases between them. In nucleotides, the CDR3 is TGCAGCGTTTTAACCCCCGACAGACCCTACGAGCAGTACTTC. This encodes CSVLTPDRPYEQYF.